This TCR beta chain appears in the sequencing data of a study of blood T cell repertoires in COVID-19. For the study at large: From T cells, B-cell-depleted T cells, or PBMCs came the material, which was cDNA or gDNA.

Clones were sequenced by immunoSEQ multiplex PCR, and TCRdb holds only the in-frame ones, with some missing. Here the sample spans roughly 300,000 clones, less than 90% being singletons. Seattle researchers signed up patients amid active infection and tracked them longitudinally. Trimming removed 0 bases from V and 7 bases from J, with 13 bases in between. Germline loops: CDR1 MNHEY, CDR2 SVGAGI. CDR3 length: 16 amino acids. Sample: peripheral blood. The chain carries TRBV6-5 and TRBJ1-6; weak D call: TRBD1 (5 bases). This clonotype originated in a woman in her 30s with COVID-19, enrolled during active disease. The CDR3 is CASSYSIRRANSPLHF. The CDR3 nucleotides read TGTGCCAGCAGTTACTCGATCCGCAGGGCAAATTCACCCCTCCACTTT.